The clone carrying this T cell receptor beta chain was detected a few times. What it binds is unknown. The entry originates in a study of identical twins. The V and J ends lost 0 bases and 5 bases respectively, with 13 bases between them. CDR1 SGHDN and CDR2 FVKESK come from the germline V gene. The CDR3 spans 15 residues. In TCRdb, the 5' RACE reads were re-called with MiXCR into one record per CDR3 protein. Found here are roughly 250,000 distinct CDR3 sequences, 6% to 8.5% of them singletons; the top ten hold roughly 5.4%. Study-wide points: Beta clonotypes that were abundant in cord blood contained fewer insertions, a pattern absent from memory repertoires. Twins showed weaker excess sharing in their beta out-of-frame sequences. Monozygotic twin pairs showed more out-of-frame TCR alpha sharing than models estimated.

The same data also went into a second study, on yellow fever vaccine responses in identical twins. That study adds: Twins showed a vaccine T cell response that reportedly seemed partly convergent, partly personalized.

The sequence came from a woman between 18 and 29 years old in good health. The sequencing input was CD8+ T cells sorted from blood. The V and J genes are TRBV14 and TRBJ1-2; D uncertain. The CDR3 is CASSQEGIWDYGYTF. CDR3 sequence (DNA): TGTGCCAGCAGCCAAGAAGGGATTTGGGATTATGGCTACACCTTC. The full variable domain, its missing parts supplied by reference TRBV14 and TRBJ1-2, is EAGVTQFPSHSVIEKGQTVTLRCDPISGHDNLYWYRRVMGKEIKFLLHFVKESKQDESGMPNNRFLAERTGGTYSTLKVQPAELEDSGVYFCASSQEGIWDYGYTFGSGTRLTVV.